These 10 T cell receptor beta chains came from one sample sequenced in a study of regulatory T cells in long-lasting Graves disease. With iRepertoire HTBI primers and Arm-PCR of CDR3 regions, TCR beta libraries were built. TCRdb re-derived calls from the multiplex PCR reads in MiXCR, one entry per CDR3 protein. The repertoire holds about 500,000 distinct CDR3 sequences, with about 16% as singletons. Time point given: newly diagnosed GD, antithyroid drugs for less than 3 months. Following extraction of RNA from PBMCs, that RNA was used to make the TCR library. The data were also submitted as part of a second study, on T cells in Graves' hyperthyroidism and ophthalmopathy.

Sequenced here: peripheral blood mononuclear cells (PBMCs), sampled at new diagnosis, from a patient treated with antithyroid drugs. The receptors here all came from a man aged 35 to 55 with Graves disease.

This clonotype was detected ten times or more. This chain connects TRBV7-2 to TRBJ1-4; D remains unclear. CDR3 length: 16 amino acids. The germline V gene encodes CDR1 SGHTA and CDR2 FQGNSA. V lost 3 bases to trimming and J lost 8 bases, with 19 bases between them. As DNA, the CDR3 is TGTGCCAGCAGCTTTGGGAACCGGGCCTCAGCGGAAAAACTGTTTTTT. This encodes CASSFGNRASAEKLFF.

Ten or more counts support this clonotype. CDR3 in DNA: TGCGCCAGCAGCCTTCGGACCGTCTCCTACGAGCAGTACTTC. Amino acid sequence: CASSLRTVSYEQYF. The chain combines TRBV5-1 with TRBJ2-7; D is undetermined. CDR3 length equals 14 residues. Germline CDR1 is SGHRS and CDR2 is YFSETQ. V dropped 4 bases and J dropped 0 bases, with 11 bases sitting between them.

This clonotype appeared many times. The chain carries TRBV20-1 and TRBJ2-1; D could derive from TRBD1 or TRBD2 (5 bases each). The end of the DNA is better explained by TRBJ2-5, so the J call may be wrong. The CDR3 is 13 amino acids. Looked up from germline, CDR1 is DFQATT and CDR2 is SNEGSKA (reference sequence). The CDR3 sequence is CSARDLGDETQYF. The CDR3 DNA is TGCAGTGCTAGAGATTTGGGGGACGAGACCCAGTACTTC.

The chain links TRBV27 to TRBJ2-1; 9 nucleotides match TRBD1. V shed 3 bases, J shed 1 base, and the junction held 7 bases outside the gene matches. Germline V gene lookup returns CDR1 MNHEY and CDR2 SMNVEV (reference sequence). The CDR3 contains 17 residues. CDR3 bases: TGTGCCAGCAGTTTTCCGGGACAGGGAGGGTCCTACAATGAGCAGTTCTTC. Translation: CASSFPGQGGSYNEQFF.

The chain couples TRBV29-1 to TRBJ1-2; possible D gene TRBD1, 5 bases. Trimming removed 8 bases at V and 8 bases at J, with 15 bases between. The germline CDR1 and CDR2 sequences are SQVTM and ANQGSEA. CDR3 size: 11 residues. CDR3 DNA: TGCAGCACTGAAGAAACAGGCGGCTACACCTTC. It encodes CSTEETGGYTF.

The chain uses TRBV19 and TRBJ2-3; 9 bases are shared with TRBD2. Germline V gene lookup returns CDR1 LNHDA and CDR2 SQIVND (reference sequence). The V gene end was trimmed by 4 bases and the J gene end by 5 bases; junction bases not matched to a gene: 4. The CDR3 loop spans 14 amino acids. In DNA, the CDR3 is TGTGCCAGTAGTAGCGGGAGGGCCGAAGATACGCAGTATTTT. Its translation is CASSSGRAEDTQYF. The variable domain in full, with the rest retrieved from reference TRBV19 and TRBJ2-3, is DGGITQSPKYLFRKEGQNVTLSCEQNLNHDAMYWYRQDPGQGLRLIYYSQIVNDFQKGDIAEGYSVSREKKESFPLTVTSAQKNPTAFYLCASSSGRAEDTQYFGPGTRLTVL.

The chain couples TRBV27 to TRBJ2-7; 14 positions agree with TRBD2. After removal of 5 bases from V and 5 bases from J, the junction contained 8 bases not matched to a gene. Looked up from germline, CDR1 is MNHEY and CDR2 is SMNVEV (reference sequence). The CDR3 extends over 16 amino acids. CDR3 nucleotide sequence: TGTGCCAGCAGTCCCGGGACTAGCGGGAGATCCGACGAGCAGTACTTC. This sequence encodes CASSPGTSGRSDEQYF.

This clonotype was counted many times. The chain links TRBV6-1 to TRBJ1-4; a possible D gene is TRBD1 (5 bases). CDR3 size: 13 residues. Trimming took 8 bases from V and 3 from J, leaving 10 bases between them. Germline CDR1 MNHNS, CDR2 SASEGT. CDR3 amino acids: CASQLGANEKLFF. CDR3 in DNA: TGTGCCAGCCAACTGGGGGCTAATGAAAAACTGTTTTTT.

This chain connects TRBV11-2 to TRBJ2-1; the match to TRBD2 covers 11 bases. Germline V gene sequence: CDR1 SGHAT, CDR2 FQNNGV. This CDR3 spans 15 amino acids. V was pared by 6 bases and J by 7 bases, with 8 bases of the junction left unmatched. The CDR3 DNA is TGTGCCAGCAGACCAACTAGCGGGAGCAGAAATGAGCAGTTCTTC. Translated: CASRPTSGSRNEQFF.

This clonotype came up many times. This rearrangement joins TRBV2 to TRBJ2-7; TRBD2 aligns across 8 bases. Germline lookup yields CDR1 SNHLY and CDR2 FYNNEI. Trimming removed 4 bases from V and 2 bases from J; junction bases left unmatched: 4. The CDR3 loop spans 14 amino acids. The CDR3 region has the DNA TGTGCCAGCAGTGGGATACTAGCGGCCTACGAGCAGTACTTC. It is translated as CASSGILAAYEQYF.